This T cell receptor beta chain appears in the sequencing data of a study of identical twins. Study conclusions and caveats: One should note that invariant MAIT and iNKT cells could partly confound zero-insertion analyses.

The CDR3 covers 13 residues. Trimming shortened V by 1 base and J by 1 base, and 4 bases separated the two germline ends. TCRdb reprocessed the 5' RACE reads with MiXCR, giving one entry per CDR3 protein. Altogether hundreds of thousands of distinct CDR3 sequences are present, about 8.9% being singletons, with the ten largest covering roughly 2.1%. This clonotype was detected ten times or more. Antigen specificity is unknown. Among all donors, each was a healthy Caucasian. These data were also filed under a second study, of yellow fever vaccine responses in identical twins.

This TCR came from a woman aged 18-29 years in good health. The chain employs TRBV12-3 or TRBV12-4 and TRBJ1-1; D unresolved. Source material: memory (CD45RO+) T cells sorted from blood. The CDR3 nucleotides are TGTGCCAGCAGTTTAGTAGAGAACACTGAAGCTTTCTTT. Translated: CASSLVENTEAFF.